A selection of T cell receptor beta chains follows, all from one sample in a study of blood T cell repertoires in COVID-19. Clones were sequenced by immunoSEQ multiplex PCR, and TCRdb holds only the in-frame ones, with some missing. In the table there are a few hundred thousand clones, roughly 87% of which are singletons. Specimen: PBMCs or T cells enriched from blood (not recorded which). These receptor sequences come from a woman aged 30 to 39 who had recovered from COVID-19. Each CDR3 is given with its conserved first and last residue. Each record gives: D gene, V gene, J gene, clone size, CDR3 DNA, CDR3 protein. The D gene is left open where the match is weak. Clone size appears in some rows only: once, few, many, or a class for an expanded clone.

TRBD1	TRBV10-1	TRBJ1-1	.	TGCGCCAGCAGTGACAGACAGGGGAGCACTGAAGCTTTCTTT	CASSDRQGSTEAFF
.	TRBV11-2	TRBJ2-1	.	TGTGCCAGCAGCTTAGGGACACGCACCTCCTACAATGAGCAGTTCTTC	CASSLGTRTSYNEQFF
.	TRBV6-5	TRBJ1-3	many	TGTGCCAGCAGATACACTCAGGGCTCTGGAAACACCATATATTTT	CASRYTQGSGNTIYF
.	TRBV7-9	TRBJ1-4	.	TGTGCCAGCAGCCCTACCTTACCTGGTGATAGTGAAAAACTGTTTTTT	CASSPTLPGDSEKLFF
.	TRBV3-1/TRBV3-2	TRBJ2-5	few	TGTGCCAGCAGCCCCCACGGGTTGGAGACCCAAGAGACCCAGTACTTC	CASSPHGLETQETQYF
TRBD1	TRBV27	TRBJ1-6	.	TGTGCCAGCAGTTTAGAAGGGACAGGGCATAATTCACCCCTCCACTTT	CASSLEGTGHNSPLHF
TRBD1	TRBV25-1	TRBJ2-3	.	TGTGCCAGCAGTCCCGACAGGGGATTGTTGACAGATACGCAGTATTTT	CASSPDRGLLTDTQYF
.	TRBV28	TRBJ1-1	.	TGTGCCAGCAGTTTCAGGGTGAGTGGGAACACTGAAGCTTTCTTT	CASSFRVSGNTEAFF
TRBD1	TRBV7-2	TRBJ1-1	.	TGTGCCAGCAGCTTAGCGCCTACAGGGGGCACTGAAGCTTTCTTT	CASSLAPTGGTEAFF
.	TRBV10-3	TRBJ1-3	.	TGTGCCATCAGTGAACTCGTGGACACCATATATTTT	CAISELVDTIYF
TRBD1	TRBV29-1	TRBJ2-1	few	TGCAGCGTTGATGGGACAGGGATGTACAATGAGCAGTTCTTC	CSVDGTGMYNEQFF
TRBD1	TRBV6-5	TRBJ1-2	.	TGTGCCAGCAGCCCCGAGGACAGGGGTCGAGGCTACACCTTC	CASSPEDRGRGYTF
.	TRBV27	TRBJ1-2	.	TGTGCCAGCAGTTTTTCGGGGAGTTATGGCTACACCTTC	CASSFSGSYGYTF
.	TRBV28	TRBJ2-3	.	TGTGCCAGCAGTTTAGTCAGAACCGCCACAGATACGCAGTATTTT	CASSLVRTATDTQYF
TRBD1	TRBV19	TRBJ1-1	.	TGTGCCAGTAGTCTGACAGGGGGACCCTCCGAAGCTTTCTTT	CASSLTGGPSEAFF
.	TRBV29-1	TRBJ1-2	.	TGCAGCGGCAGCCGGGAGGAAGGCTATGGCTACACCTTC	CSGSREEGYGYTF
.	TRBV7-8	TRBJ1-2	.	TGTGCCAGCAGCTTAGGCCCGGGCGGGGACTATGGCTACACCTTC	CASSLGPGGDYGYTF
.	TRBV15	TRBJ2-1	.	TGTGCCACCAGCAAACTAGCTGACTCCTACAATGAGCAGTTCTTC	CATSKLADSYNEQFF
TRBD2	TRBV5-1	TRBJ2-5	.	TGCGCCAGCAGCCTAGGGGCTAGCGGGGGGCAAGAGACCCAGTACTTC	CASSLGASGGQETQYF
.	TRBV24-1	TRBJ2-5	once	TGTGCCACCAGTGATTTGTGGCAGGGCACTCAAGAGACCCAGTACTTC	CATSDLWQGTQETQYF
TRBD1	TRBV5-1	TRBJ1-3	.	TGCGCCAGCAGCTTGGCACCGACAGGGGTGGAAGCTGGAAACACCATATATTTT	CASSLAPTGVEAGNTIYF
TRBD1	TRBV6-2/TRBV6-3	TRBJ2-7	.	TGTGCCAGCAGTTACTCGACAGGGCACCAGTACTTC	CASSYSTGHQYF
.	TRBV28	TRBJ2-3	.	TGTGCCAGCAGTTCCCAAGTACACCGGAGGGGATCCTCAGCAGATACGCAGTATTTT	CASSSQVHRRGSSADTQYF
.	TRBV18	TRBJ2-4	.	TGTGCCAGCTCACCACCCAGAGGGGGTATTGCAGCCAAAAACATTCAGTACTTC	CASSPPRGGIAAKNIQYF
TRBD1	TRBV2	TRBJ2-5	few	TGTGCCAGCCTGGGACAGAAGATGGCCAGGGAGACCCAGTACTTC	CASLGQKMARETQYF
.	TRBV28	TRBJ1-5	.	TGTGCCAGCAGTCCAGGGGTTAGCAATCAGCCCCAGCATTTT	CASSPGVSNQPQHF
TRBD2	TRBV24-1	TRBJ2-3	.	TGTGCCACCAGTGACGGGGGGTTAGATACGCAGTATTTT	CATSDGGLDTQYF
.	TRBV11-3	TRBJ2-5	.	TGTGCCAGCAGCTCCCCCCGAGGGAGTAACCTAGGGTGGACCCAGTACTTC	CASSSPRGSNLGWTQYF
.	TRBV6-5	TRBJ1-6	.	TGTGCCAGCTGCCTCGGGAAGCAGCATAATTCACCCCTCCACTTT	CASCLGKQHNSPLHF
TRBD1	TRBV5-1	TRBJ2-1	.	TGCGCCAGCAGCTTGGGACCTGGCAGGGGGCTTTCTGGTGAGCAGTTCTTC	CASSLGPGRGLSGEQFF
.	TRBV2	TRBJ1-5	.	TGTGCCAGCAGTGACCAGGGGCCGGAGCCCCAGCATTTT	CASSDQGPEPQHF
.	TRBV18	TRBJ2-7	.	TGTGCCAGCTCACCTACAGGTTTTACCTCCTACGAGCAGTACTTC	CASSPTGFTSYEQYF
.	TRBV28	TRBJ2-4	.	TGTGCCAGCAGCCCGGCGGAGAAGGCCAAAAACATTCAGTACTTC	CASSPAEKAKNIQYF
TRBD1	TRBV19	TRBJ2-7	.	TGTGCCAGTAAACCCGGACAGGGTAAGCAGTACTTC	CASKPGQGKQYF
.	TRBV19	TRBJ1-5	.	TGTGCCAGTACCGAGGGAGGCAGGTCCAATCAGCCCCAGCATTTT	CASTEGGRSNQPQHF
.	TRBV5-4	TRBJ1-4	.	TGTGCCAGCAGCTCCTCGGACAGTAATGAAAAACTGTTTTTT	CASSSSDSNEKLFF
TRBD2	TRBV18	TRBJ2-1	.	TGTGCCAGCTCACCCCTAGCGGGGGGGCCAAATGAGCAGTTCTTC	CASSPLAGGPNEQFF
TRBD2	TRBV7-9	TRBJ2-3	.	TGTGCCAGCAGCTTAGGACTAGCGGGGAGCACAGATACGCAGTATTTT	CASSLGLAGSTDTQYF
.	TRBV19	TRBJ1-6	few	TGTGCCAGTAGTATGGCGGGCAGCAATTCACCCCTCCACTTT	CASSMAGSNSPLHF
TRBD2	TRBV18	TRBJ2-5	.	TGTGCCAGCTCAATATATAGCGGGGGAGAAGAGACCCAGTACTTC	CASSIYSGGEETQYF
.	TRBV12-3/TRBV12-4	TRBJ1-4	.	TGTGCCAGCAGTTTCGGACGGGGAGGAAAACTGTTTTTT	CASSFGRGGKLFF
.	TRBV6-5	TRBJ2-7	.	TGTGCCAGCAGTTACCCACAGAAGAGTTTCCACGAGCAGTACTTC	CASSYPQKSFHEQYF
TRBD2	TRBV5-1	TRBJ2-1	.	TGCGCCAGCAGCCCCTCCGCGGGAGGGTCCTACAATGAGCAGTTCTTC	CASSPSAGGSYNEQFF
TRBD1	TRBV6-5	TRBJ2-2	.	TGTGCCAGCAGTTACGGGACAGCCAACACCGGGGAGCTGTTTTTT	CASSYGTANTGELFF
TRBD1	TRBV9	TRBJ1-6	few	TGTGCCAGCAGCGTGGAGGGGGCGAATTCACCCCTCCACTTT	CASSVEGANSPLHF
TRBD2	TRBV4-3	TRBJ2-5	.	TGCGCCAGCAGCCAAGATCTAGCGGGGGGGCAAGAGACCCAGTACTTC	CASSQDLAGGQETQYF
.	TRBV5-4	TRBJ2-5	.	TGTGCCAGCAGCTCTCTATTGGACAAACTAGAGACCCAGTACTTC	CASSSLLDKLETQYF
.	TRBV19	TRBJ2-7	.	TGTGCCAGTAGTAATACCTACGAGCAGTACTTC	CASSNTYEQYF
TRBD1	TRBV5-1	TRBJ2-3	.	TGCGCCAGCAGCTTGGTGGCAGGGGGCCAAGATACGCAGTATTTT	CASSLVAGGQDTQYF
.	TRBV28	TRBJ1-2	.	TGTGCCAGCAGTTCCGGTTTCCTCCCTAACTATGGCTACACCTTC	CASSSGFLPNYGYTF
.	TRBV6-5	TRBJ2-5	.	TGTGCCAGCAGCCAAAACGCGGCAGAGTACTTC	CASSQNAAEYF
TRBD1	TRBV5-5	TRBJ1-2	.	TGTGCCAGCAGCAGGGACAGCTACTATGGCTACACCTTC	CASSRDSYYGYTF
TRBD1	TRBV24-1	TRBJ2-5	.	TGTGCCACCAGTGGGGATCCGGGACAGCAAGAGACCCAGTACTTC	CATSGDPGQQETQYF
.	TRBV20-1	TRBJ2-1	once	TGCAGTGCTAGTCCACAGGGTGTCTATGAGCAGTTCTTC	CSASPQGVYEQFF
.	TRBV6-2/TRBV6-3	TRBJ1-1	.	TGTGCCAGCAGTAAACCAAGGGGGATTGAAGCTTTCTTT	CASSKPRGIEAFF
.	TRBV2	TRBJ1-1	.	TGTGCCAGCAGTGAAACGGGACAGAACACTGAAGCTTTCTTT	CASSETGQNTEAFF
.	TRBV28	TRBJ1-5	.	TGTGCCAGCAGTAAAACCCTCGGACAGAATCAGCCCCAGCATTTT	CASSKTLGQNQPQHF
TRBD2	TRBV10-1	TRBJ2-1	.	TGCGCCAGCAGTGAGGGGAGGACTAGCGGGGGGGCGTCCTACAATGAGCAGTTCTTC	CASSEGRTSGGASYNEQFF
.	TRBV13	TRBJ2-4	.	TGTGCCAGCAGCTGGACAGAAGCCAAAAACATTCAGTACTTC	CASSWTEAKNIQYF
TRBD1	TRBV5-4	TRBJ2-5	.	TGTGCCAGCAGATCAGGACAGGGTGAGACCCAGTACTTC	CASRSGQGETQYF